One and the same sample provided the 13 T cell receptor beta chains below, sequenced in a study of cytomegalovirus exposure and HLA in healthy donors (dated 2017 in TCRdb). The library was built by means of the immunoSEQ multiplex PCR assay. For the multiplex PCR, a mixture combining 60 forward primers for TCR Vbeta segments and 13 reverse primers for TCR Jbeta segments was used. This immuneACCESS table, as held by TCRdb, lists in-frame sequences with V and J called but not all clones. Of the missing ones, under half trace to an unresolved V gene in checked studies; the others have no known cause. Counted in this sample were approximately 290,000 clones; approximately 80% of them appeared once. Approximately 0.3% of the sample goes to the ten largest clones. The material sequenced was PBMCs. The origin of the receptors is a girl aged 2 to 10 in good health and CMV-seronegative.

The chain employs TRBV14 and TRBJ2-7; D uncertain. Trimming removed 6 bases from V and 3 bases from J, with 6 bases in between. The CDR3 contains 11 residues. Per germline, CDR1 SGHDN and CDR2 FVKESK. CDR3 nucleotide sequence: TGTGCCAGCAGTAATTACTACGAGCAGTACTTC. It encodes CASSNYYEQYF.

This sequence joins TRBV10-3 and TRBJ2-7; 11 bases align to TRBD2. V shed 11 bases and J 0 bases; nucleotides not matched to a gene: 3. The germline CDR1 and CDR2 sequences are ENHRY and SYGVKD. This CDR3 has 13 residues. CDR3 nucleotide sequence: TGTGCCGCGACTAGCGGGGCCTCCTACGAGCAGTACTTC. Its translation: CAATSGASYEQYF.

This clone was counted only a few times. CDR3 coding DNA: TGTGCCAGCAGTGAATTGGCAGGCTTTAGGAATTCACCCCTCCACTTT. It encodes CASSELAGFRNSPLHF. The chain uses TRBV6-1 and TRBJ1-6; D is uncertain. The CDR3 contains 16 residues. Trimming left V 2 bases short and J 7 bases short, with 15 bases between. Germline CDR1 MNHNS, CDR2 SASEGT.

This clone came up once. The rearrangement uses TRBV18 and TRBJ2-7; D perhaps matches TRBD1 (6 bases). V shed 2 bases and J shed 5 bases, with 13 bases lying between them. Germline lookup yields CDR1 KGHSH and CDR2 LQKENI. The CDR3 length is 14 residues. DNA of the CDR3: TGTGCCAGCTCACCAGCCACAGGGTACGACGAGCAGTACTTC. Translating it yields CASSPATGYDEQYF.

The J gene is TRBJ2-7, the V gene TRBV28; maybe TRBD2 (6 bases). The length of the CDR3 is 12 residues. Germline V gives CDR1 MDHEN, CDR2 SYDVKM. Trimming removed 4 bases from V and 9 bases from J, with 13 bases in between. CDR3 DNA sequence: TGTGCCAGCAGTTCCCAAGGACTATGGCAGTACTTC. It yields the protein CASSSQGLWQYF.

The rearrangement uses TRBV7-8 and TRBJ1-2; tentatively, D is TRBD1 (6 bases). The CDR3 covers 14 residues. Germline CDR1 SGHVS, CDR2 FQNEAQ. V was pared by 5 bases and J by 1 base, with 11 bases between. In DNA form, the CDR3 reads TGTGCCAGCAGCGAGGGGGATTTTAACTATGGCTACACCTTC. This sequence encodes CASSEGDFNYGYTF.

The chain joins TRBV10-3 to TRBJ1-2, with a tentative D call TRBD1 (5 bases). The CDR3 length is 18 residues. Germline V lookup: CDR1 ENHRY, CDR2 SYGVKD. With 0 bases removed from V and 4 bases from J, the gap between germline ends came to 21 bases. CDR3 protein: CAISESSTRRGYLYGYTF. DNA for the CDR3: TGTGCCATCAGTGAGTCGTCCACTCGAAGGGGCTACCTCTATGGCTACACCTTC.

V usage is TRBV9 and J usage is TRBJ2-1, with TRBD2 as a possible D gene (6 bases). Per the germline V gene, CDR1 is SGDLS and CDR2 is YYNGEE. The CDR3 is 15 residues long. The ends were cut back, 0 bases at V and 8 bases at J, with 15 bases in the middle. In DNA form, the CDR3 reads TGTGCCAGCAGCGTAGTGGGGCGGGGCTGGGATGAGCAGTTCTTC. Translating it yields CASSVVGRGWDEQFF.

The gene calls are TRBV14 and TRBJ1-4, with D unclear. Trimming removed 1 base from V and 8 bases from J, with 17 bases in between. CDR1 is SGHDN, CDR2 FVKESK, per germline. The CDR3 sequence is 16 residues long. The DNA of the CDR3 is TGTGCCAGCAGCCAAGGCCAGCGTCGAGGCCAGGAAAAACTGTTTTTT. Encoded protein: CASSQGQRRGQEKLFF.

V usage is TRBV10-2 and J usage is TRBJ2-6; D is ambiguous. The CDR3 runs 20 residues. The germline gives CDR1 WSHSY, CDR2 SAAADI. Trimming took 0 bases from V and 4 from J, leaving 22 bases between them. CDR3 bases: TGCGCCAGCAGTGAGTCGGGTGGGTGGTATATAGAAGCGGGGGCCAACGTCCTGACTTTC. This encodes CASSESGGWYIEAGANVLTF.

V and J are TRBV28 and TRBJ2-7; possible D gene TRBD2, 6 bases. Per the germline V gene, CDR1 is MDHEN and CDR2 is SYDVKM. Trimming cost V 3 bases and J 2 bases, with 17 bases left between them. CDR3 length equals 16 residues. The CDR3 loop reads CASSFVRTTPTYEQYF. CDR3 DNA sequence: TGTGCCAGCAGTTTTGTGCGGACTACCCCGACCTACGAGCAGTACTTC.

The genes are TRBV5-1 and TRBJ2-3; 8 positions match TRBD2. CDR3 length equals 14 residues. Trimming removed 3 bases from V and 3 bases from J; junction bases left unmatched: 3. Germline loops: CDR1 SGHRS, CDR2 YFSETQ. The CDR3 loop reads CASSSGTRTDTQYF. Written as DNA, the CDR3 is TGCGCCAGCAGCTCCGGGACTAGGACAGATACGCAGTATTTT.

This clone turned up a few times. This chain uses TRBV5-1 with TRBJ1-6; D gene uncertain. The ends were cut back, 7 bases at V and 6 bases at J, with 17 bases in the middle. Germline CDR1 is SGHRS and CDR2 is YFSETQ. The CDR3 contains 15 residues. The CDR3 nucleotides are TGCGCCAGCTCCAGTTGGAGGTTTACTAATTCACCCCTCCACTTT. It yields the protein CASSSWRFTNSPLHF.